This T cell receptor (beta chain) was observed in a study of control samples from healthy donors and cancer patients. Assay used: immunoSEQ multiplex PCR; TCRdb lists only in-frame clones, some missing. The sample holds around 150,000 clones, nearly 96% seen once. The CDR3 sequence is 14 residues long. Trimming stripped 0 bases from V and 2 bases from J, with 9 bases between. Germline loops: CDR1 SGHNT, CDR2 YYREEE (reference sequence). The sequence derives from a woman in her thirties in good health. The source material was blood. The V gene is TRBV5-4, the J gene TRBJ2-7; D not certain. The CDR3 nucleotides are TGTGCCAGCAGCTTGGAGGTCAGACCCTACGAGCAGTACTTC. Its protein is CASSLEVRPYEQYF.